Following are 19 T cell receptor beta chains from one sample sequenced in a study of blood T cell repertoires in COVID-19. The assay was immunoSEQ multiplex PCR, and TCRdb's table has in-frame clones only and misses some. The table shows around 250,000 clones, with just under 90% occurring only once. Material: PBMCs or T cells enriched from blood (not recorded which). The receptors were gathered from a woman between 25 and 40 years old with acute COVID-19.

The chain employs TRBV5-4 and TRBJ2-3; no clear D. Per the germline V gene, CDR1 is SGHNT and CDR2 is YYREEE (reference sequence). The CDR3 covers 12 residues. V lost 1 base to trimming and J lost 4 bases, with 4 bases between them. CDR3 in amino acids: CASSLYSDTQYF. CDR3 bases: TGTGCCAGCAGCTTGTACTCAGATACGCAGTATTTT.

The chain uses TRBV7-3 and TRBJ2-3, with 8 bases identical to TRBD2. Germline V gives CDR1 SGHTA, CDR2 FQGTGA. With 3 bases clipped from V and 12 bases from J, the junction kept 5 bases outside the gene matches. There are 12 residues in the CDR3. The CDR3 DNA is TGTGCCAGCAGCTTGGGACTAGTTATTCAGTATTTT. The encoded protein is CASSLGLVIQYF.

This chain joins TRBV28 and TRBJ1-1; maybe TRBD1 (6 bases). The germline V gene has CDR1 MDHEN and CDR2 SYDVKM. V was pared by 2 bases and J by 5 bases, with 12 bases between. The CDR3 spans 14 residues. CDR3 bases: TGTGCCAGCAGTTTAGGCAGGGGCGGGACTGAAGCTTTCTTT. Amino acid sequence: CASSLGRGGTEAFF.

V and J are TRBV4-3 and TRBJ1-2; D is perhaps TRBD1 (6 bases). This CDR3 is 16 amino acids long. Germline CDR1 reads LGHNA; CDR2 reads YSLEER. Trimming cost V 0 bases and J 0 bases, with 11 bases left between them. The CDR3 DNA reads TGCGCCAGCAGCCAAGATCTTGGACAGCCTAACTATGGCTACACCTTC. Translated, it gives CASSQDLGQPNYGYTF.

The chain employs TRBV7-6 and TRBJ2-1; TRBD2 agrees at 11 bases. V lost 5 bases, J lost 6 bases, and 6 bases stayed unmatched. The CDR3 runs 15 residues. The germline V gene has CDR1 SGHVS and CDR2 FNYEAQ. Here the CDR3 reads CASSLTSGSFNEQFF. The CDR3 DNA follows: TGTGCCAGCAGCCTAACTAGCGGGAGCTTCAATGAGCAGTTCTTC.

This chain links TRBV24-1 with TRBJ2-3; D perhaps matches TRBD1 (6 bases). There are 13 residues in the CDR3. V was clipped by 7 bases and J by 2 bases, with 9 bases between them. The germline V gene has CDR1 KGHDR and CDR2 SFDVKD. This CDR3 reads CATRGQFTDTQYF. In DNA, the CDR3 is TGTGCCACCAGAGGACAGTTCACAGATACGCAGTATTTT.

V is TRBV4-3 and J is TRBJ2-1; unclear D gene. CDR1 and CDR2 from the germline V gene are LGHNA and YSLEER. V dropped 0 bases and J dropped 0 bases, with 15 bases sitting between them. The CDR3 runs to 18 residues. The CDR3 here is CASSQDPPTVYSYNEQFF. The DNA of the CDR3 is TGCGCCAGCAGCCAAGATCCCCCAACAGTTTACTCCTACAATGAGCAGTTCTTC.

V and J are TRBV29-1 and TRBJ2-5; perhaps TRBD2 as D (6 bases). The germline V gene has CDR1 SQVTM and CDR2 ANQGSEA. V was clipped by 6 bases and J by 0 bases, with 14 bases between them. The CDR3 consists of 14 residues. The CDR3 sequence is CSVEGLEYQETQYF. Here the CDR3 DNA reads TGCAGCGTGGAGGGGCTAGAGTACCAAGAGACCCAGTACTTC.

The V gene is TRBV7-8, the J gene TRBJ2-1, with 9 bases fitting TRBD2. V lost 2 bases, J lost 8 bases, and 7 bases stayed unmatched. There are 15 residues in the CDR3. Germline-derived CDR1 and CDR2 are SGHVS and FQNEAQ. The CDR3 protein is CASSLPAGGRYEQFF. CDR3 nucleotide sequence: TGTGCCAGCAGCTTACCCGCGGGAGGGCGATATGAGCAGTTCTTC.

V and J are TRBV4-1 and TRBJ1-5; tentative D call: TRBD1 (5 bases). The CDR3 contains 15 residues. The germline gives CDR1 MGHRA, CDR2 YSYEKL. Trimming removed 3 bases from V and 6 bases from J, with 15 bases in between. In nucleotides, the CDR3 is TGCGCCAGCAGCCAGGGTCAGGGATCAGGTCAGCCCCAGCATTTT. This translates into CASSQGQGSGQPQHF.

The chain recombines TRBV13 with TRBJ2-3, with D possibly matching TRBD2 (6 bases). Germline V lookup: CDR1 PRHDT, CDR2 FYEKMQ (reference sequence). The CDR3 contains 15 residues. Deletions cut 7 bases from V and 2 bases from J, with 16 bases between. The CDR3 region is CASTPEEGSTDTQYF. CDR3 coding DNA: TGTGCCAGCACCCCAGAGGAGGGTTCCACAGATACGCAGTATTTT. The whole variable domain, remainder taken from reference TRBV13 and TRBJ2-3, is AAGVIQSPRHLIKEKRETATLKCYPIPRHDTVYWYQQGPGQDPQFLISFYEKMQSDKGSIPDRFSAQQFSDYHSELNMSSLELGDSALYFCASTPEEGSTDTQYFGPGTRLTVL.

V is TRBV7-9 and J is TRBJ2-3, with 7 bases that match TRBD1. Per the germline V gene, CDR1 is SEHNR and CDR2 is FQNEAQ (reference sequence). J lost 5 bases, V lost 4 bases, and 6 bases had no gene match. There are 14 residues in the CDR3. The chain's CDR3 is CASSSTQGIDTQYF. CDR3 in DNA: TGTGCCAGCAGCTCCACACAGGGGATAGATACGCAGTATTTT.

The chain employs TRBV19 and TRBJ2-2, with TRBD1 matching over 10 bases. Germline V gene lookup returns CDR1 LNHDA and CDR2 SQIVND (reference sequence). V gave up 4 bases and J gave up 5 bases; unmatched junction bases: 7. CDR3 size: 16 residues. In nucleotides, the CDR3 is TGTGCCAGTAGTACCCGACAGGGGGCGGGGACCGGGGAGCTGTTTTTT. Amino acids: CASSTRQGAGTGELFF.

On this clone: This specimen includes other DNA sequences encoding the same CDR3. The V and J genes are TRBV4-2 and TRBJ2-1; 9 bases map to TRBD2. From germline, CDR1 is LGHNA and CDR2 YNFKEQ. V trimming: 1 base; J trimming: 6 bases; junction bases outside the gene matches: 4. CDR3 size: 15 residues. The CDR3 nucleotides read TGTGCCAGCAGCCAAGGTCTAGCGGGAACCAATGAGCAGTTCTTC. Protein sequence: CASSQGLAGTNEQFF.

A few counts support this clone. The chain combines TRBV7-2 with TRBJ2-1; TRBD2 matches at 9 bases. With 4 bases clipped from V and 7 bases from J, the junction kept 11 bases outside the gene matches. In germline, CDR1 is SGHTA, CDR2 FQGNSA. The CDR3 runs 16 residues. As DNA, the CDR3 is TGTGCCAGCAGCTCCCGTAGCGGGAGTGCATTTAATGAGCAGTTCTTC. Protein sequence: CASSSRSGSAFNEQFF.

This chain uses TRBV29-1 with TRBJ1-2; 9 nucleotides line up with TRBD1. From germline, CDR1 is SQVTM and CDR2 ANQGSEA. The V gene end was trimmed by 6 bases and the J gene end by 6 bases; junction bases not matched to a gene: 8. The CDR3 contains 13 residues. This CDR3 reads CSVTPQGANGYTF. CDR3 nucleotide sequence: TGCAGCGTCACGCCACAGGGGGCTAATGGCTACACCTTC.

This chain connects TRBV28 to TRBJ2-1, with D maybe TRBD2 (6 bases). V lost 6 bases and J 0 bases, leaving 15 bases between the germline ends. CDR1 MDHEN and CDR2 SYDVKM come from the germline V gene. The CDR3 runs to 16 residues. The CDR3 is CASRAWDLRSYNEQFF. Written as DNA, the CDR3 is TGTGCCAGCAGAGCTTGGGACTTACGCTCCTACAATGAGCAGTTCTTC.

The CDR3 region is CASITRGYTGELFF. The CDR3 DNA reads as TGTGCCAGCATCACCAGGGGCTACACCGGGGAGCTGTTTTTT. V and J are TRBV28 and TRBJ2-2; D is perhaps TRBD1 (6 bases). CDR1 and CDR2 (germline): MDHEN, SYDVKM. The CDR3 covers 14 residues. The V and J ends lost 7 bases and 3 bases respectively, with 12 bases between them.

This clone was seen only once. The gene calls are TRBV10-1 and TRBJ2-1; 11 bases line up with TRBD2. J was trimmed by 7 bases and V by 0 bases; bases with no gene match: 8. In germline, CDR1 is WNHNN, CDR2 SYGVQD (reference sequence). The CDR3 is 17 amino acids. CDR3 bases: TGCGCCAGCAGTGAGTCTTCGATAGCGGGAGGGGGGAATGAGCAGTTCTTC. Its protein product is CASSESSIAGGGNEQFF.